This TCR beta chain derives from a study of cytomegalovirus exposure and HLA in healthy donors. This CDR3 contains 17 residues. Trimming removed 0 bases from V and 0 bases from J; junction bases left unmatched: 4. CDR1 SGHRS and CDR2 YFSETQ come from the germline V gene. This PCR relied on a set of 60 Vbeta primers and 13 Jbeta primers. The repertoire was sequenced with immunoSEQ multiplex PCR; TCRdb's copy has only in-frame clones and lacks some. The data show 95,000 to 150,000 clones, with more than 9% seen just once and around 5% held by the top ten. In its sample, this clone was seen a few times. V gene TRBV5-1 combines with J gene TRBJ1-3; 9 positions agree with TRBD1. The receptor was derived from a woman aged 18-29 years in good health and CMV-seropositive. What was sequenced was PBMCs. This chain's CDR3 is CASSLAGTGSSGNTIYF. The CDR3 DNA reads as TGCGCCAGCAGCTTGGCCGGGACAGGGTCCTCTGGAAACACCATATATTTT.